The clone carrying this T cell receptor beta chain was seen repeatedly, ten times or more. The data belong to a study of molecular identifiers for immune sequencing clone quantification. Study information: For replicates, RNA isolated from approximately 22,000 or 94,000 naive CD8 cells was divided into five portions, of which four were sequenced.

The germline V gene encodes CDR1 SGHRS and CDR2 YFSETQ. The CDR3 is 13 residues long. V was pared by 3 bases and J by 3 bases, with 9 bases between. In the sort, naive CD8 T cells were defined as CD8+CD4-CCR7+CD45RA+. Previously described methods with listed TCR primers produced the bulk TCR libraries. TCRdb processed the PCR reads anew with MiXCR; each CDR3 protein has one entry. Found here are about 510,000 distinct CDR3 sequences, 20% to 25% of them singletons; the top ten hold about 0.8%. The sample consisted of naive CD8+ T cells from blood, with Jurkat cell RNA spiked in. Indicated subset: FACS-sorted CD8+CD4-CCR7+CD45RA+ naive T cells. The V call is TRBV5-1, the J call TRBJ2-5, with D perhaps TRBD2 (5 bases). The clonotype was recovered from a human donor in good health. Some libraries in this study had Jurkat cell RNA spiked in. CDR3: CASSWLAEETQYF. CDR3 nucleotides: TGCGCCAGCAGCTGGCTAGCAGAAGAGACCCAGTACTTC. Based on the CDR3 plus reference TRBV5-1 and TRBJ2-5, the full variable domain is KAGVTQTPRYLIKTRGQQVTLSCSPISGHRSVSWYQQTPGQGLQFLFEYFSETQRNKGNFPGRFSGRQFSNSRSEMNVSTLELGDSALYLCASSWLAEETQYFGPGTRLLVL.